These 10 T cell receptor beta chains share one sample of origin, sequenced in a study of T cells after yellow fever vaccination. MiXCR was run by TCRdb on the 5' RACE reads, yielding one entry per CDR3 protein. Counted here are 300,000 to 400,000 distinct CDR3 sequences, about an eighth occurring once; the ten biggest clones make up approximately 3.3%. Specimen: CD4+ T cells sorted from PBMCs, collected 15 days after the yellow fever booster vaccination. The receptors stem from a young man who received the YFV17D yellow fever vaccine.

This chain connects TRBV12-3 or TRBV12-4 to TRBJ1-5; D remains ambiguous. The V and J ends lost 5 bases and 7 bases respectively, with 12 bases between them. CDR3 length: 13 residues. The CDR3: CASSPRPPQPQHF. DNA for the CDR3: TGTGCCAGCAGTCCACGACCTCCACAGCCCCAGCATTTT.

This clonotype was seen a few times. The chain combines TRBV24-1 with TRBJ2-3; no firm D call. The V end lost 6 bases, the J end lost 2 bases, and 8 bases lay between the germline ends. Germline V lookup: CDR1 KGHDR, CDR2 SFDVKD. CDR3 length: 13 amino acids. The CDR3: CATSFPDTDTQYF. The CDR3 DNA reads as TGTGCCACCAGTTTTCCGGACACAGATACGCAGTATTTT.

In this sample, this clonotype turned up many times. The chain links TRBV19 to TRBJ2-1; 12 bases map to TRBD2. Germline V CDR1 and CDR2: LNHDA, SQIVND (reference sequence). J was trimmed by 4 bases and V by 4 bases; bases with no gene match: 5. CDR3 size: 16 residues. CDR3 in amino acids: CASSTRTSGAYNEQFF. The CDR3 region has the DNA TGTGCCAGTAGTACCCGGACTAGCGGGGCTTACAATGAGCAGTTCTTC.

A few counts support this clonotype. The chain couples TRBV12-3 or TRBV12-4 to TRBJ1-4, with 8 bases lining up with TRBD1. The CDR3 runs 16 residues. J lost 14 bases, V lost 3 bases, and 17 bases had no gene match. CDR3 in DNA: TGTGCCAGCAGTTTTTATTTCGGGACAGGTCGGGAGGGGCTGTTTTTT. Translation gives CASSFYFGTGREGLFF.

This clonotype occurred many times. This chain joins TRBV12-3 or TRBV12-4 and TRBJ2-7, with no clear D. Trimming removed 4 bases at V and 6 bases at J, with 10 bases between. There are 12 residues in the CDR3. CDR3 protein: CASSSDIAEQYF. CDR3 DNA: TGTGCCAGCAGTTCCGACATCGCCGAGCAGTACTTC.

This clonotype has a count of ten or more. The chain recombines TRBV7-6 with TRBJ2-5; D might be TRBD1 or TRBD2, each matching 5 bases. This CDR3 comprises 15 residues. The germline V and J ends were trimmed by 5 bases and 0 bases, with 13 bases remaining between them. Germline CDR1 SGHVS, CDR2 FNYEAQ. The CDR3 region is CASSAVRGHQETQYF. The CDR3 nucleotides are TGTGCCAGCAGCGCCGTGAGGGGACACCAAGAGACCCAGTACTTC.

There are a few counts of this clonotype. The CDR3, as DNA: TGCGCCAGCAGCCAACTGGACAGGGCCCTCTCCTATAATTCACCCCTCCACTTT. Amino acids: CASSQLDRALSYNSPLHF. The chain uses TRBV4-1 and TRBJ1-6; TRBD1 matches 8 bases. Germline V gives CDR1 MGHRA, CDR2 YSYEKL. The V segment lost 2 bases and the J segment 0 bases; nucleotides outside the gene matches: 6. The CDR3 extends over 18 amino acids.

This clonotype was seen a few times. The CDR3 DNA sequence: TGTGCCAGCAGCTCCCTAAGGGCGTCTCGCACAGATACGCAGTATTTT. Amino acid sequence: CASSSLRASRTDTQYF. The chain uses TRBV7-9 and TRBJ2-3; D gene unclear. The CDR3 consists of 16 residues. Looked up from germline, CDR1 is SEHNR and CDR2 is FQNEAQ (reference sequence). With 4 bases removed from V and 1 base from J, the gap between germline ends came to 15 bases.

This clonotype was seen a handful of times. The rearrangement links TRBV4-1 to TRBJ1-4; TRBD1 matches at 11 bases. CDR1 is MGHRA, CDR2 YSYEKL, per germline. CDR3 length: 16 residues. The J segment lost 8 bases and the V segment lost 0 bases, leaving 5 bases of the junction unmatched. In DNA, the CDR3 is TGCGCCAGCAGCCAAGATTGGGGACAGGGGGAGGAAAAACTGTTTTTT. Translation gives CASSQDWGQGEEKLFF.

This chain uses TRBV5-1 with TRBJ2-6, with 7 bases aligning to TRBD1. The CDR3 is made up of 19 amino acids. Per germline, CDR1 SGHRS and CDR2 YFSETQ. Losses at the gene ends were 4 bases for V and 0 bases for J; bases not matched to a gene: 13. The CDR3: CASSRNPGTVNSGANVLTF. CDR3 nucleotides: TGCGCCAGCAGCAGAAACCCCGGGACAGTGAACTCTGGGGCCAACGTCCTGACTTTC.